A selection of T cell receptor beta chains follows, all from one sample in a study of blood T cell repertoires in COVID-19. Libraries were prepared by immunoSEQ multiplex PCR; TCRdb keeps only in-frame clonotypes and omits some of them. The sample holds 65,000 to 85,000 clones, about nine tenths seen once. Sequencing was performed on peripheral blood. These receptor sequences come from a man aged 50-60 years with active COVID-19. Each CDR3 is given with its conserved first and last residue. D genes are given only for firm matches. Only part of the rows carry a size: once, few, many, or a class if the clone is expanded.

NA | TRBJ2-5 | NA | TRBV3-1/TRBV3-2 | TGTGCCAGCAGCCAAGATGGGCAGTTTTCAGGAAGGTACTTC | CASSQDGQFSGRYF
NA | TRBJ2-5 | NA | TRBV7-2 | TGTGCCAGCAGCTTAGGTGTCTACCAAGAGACCCAGTACTTC | CASSLGVYQETQYF
NA | TRBJ2-7 | NA | TRBV4-2 | TGTGCCAGCAGCCAAGGTGGACTGGGCGAGCAGTACTTC | CASSQGGLGEQYF
NA | TRBJ2-2 | NA | TRBV29-1 | TGCAGCGCACAACCGAATACAGACACCGGGGAGCTGTTTTTT | CSAQPNTDTGELFF
NA | TRBJ1-3 | NA | TRBV10-3 | TGTGCCATCACTAATCAGGGAAGGGCTGGAAACACCATATATTTT | CAITNQGRAGNTIYF
TRBD2 | TRBJ2-1 | NA | TRBV24-1 | TGTGCCACCAGCGGGAGGTTTTACAATGAGCAGTTCTTC | CATSGRFYNEQFF
TRBD2 | TRBJ2-2 | NA | TRBV5-8 | TGTGCCAGCAGCTTGGCCGGGACTAGCTCCGGGGAGCTGTTTTTT | CASSLAGTSSGELFF
TRBD2 | TRBJ2-1 | NA | TRBV2 | TGTGCCAGCAGTGAAACCAGCGGGGGTTACAATGAGCAGTTCTTC | CASSETSGGYNEQFF
NA | TRBJ2-5 | NA | TRBV5-1 | TGCGCCAGCAGCTTGGACTCCCGGGGAGAGACCCAGTACTTC | CASSLDSRGETQYF
NA | TRBJ2-7 | once | TRBV28 | TGTGCCAGCCTGACCGACAGGCCGAACTCCTACGAGCAGTACTTC | CASLTDRPNSYEQYF
NA | TRBJ1-2 | NA | TRBV6-5 | TGTGCCAGCAGAGCACAGCTCTATGGCTACACCTTC | CASRAQLYGYTF
TRBD1 | TRBJ2-3 | once | TRBV7-7 | TGTGCCAGCAGCTTATCGGACAGGGGTCCCACAGATACGCAGTATTTT | CASSLSDRGPTDTQYF
TRBD1 | TRBJ2-7 | once | TRBV5-1 | TGCGCCAGCAGTTTACCCTCACAGGGGGCTTCCGAGCAGTACTTC | CASSLPSQGASEQYF
TRBD2 | TRBJ2-3 | NA | TRBV6-5 | TGTGCCAGCAGTTCCCACCCTGCTAGCGGGGGCGATACGCAGTATTTT | CASSSHPASGGDTQYF
TRBD2 | TRBJ2-6 | NA | TRBV2 | TGTGCCAGCAGTGTACTAGCGGGAGGGCCACATCAACTCGGTTCCCTAGCTGGGGCCAACGTCCTGACTTTC | CASSVLAGGPHQLGSLAGANVLTF
TRBD1 | TRBJ1-1 | NA | TRBV15 | TGTGCCACCAGCAGAGAAAAGGGACAGCGGAGGCCGGGAGGGGAAGAAGCTTTCTTT | CATSREKGQRRPGGEEAFF
NA | TRBJ1-4 | NA | TRBV5-4 | TGTGCCAGCCATGACCGGGGAACTAATGAAAAACTGTTTTTT | CASHDRGTNEKLFF
NA | TRBJ2-7 | NA | TRBV7-2 | TGTGCCAGCAGCTTAGGACCTTCACAGGGCGAGCAGTACTTC | CASSLGPSQGEQYF
TRBD2 | TRBJ2-1 | NA | TRBV9 | TGTGCCAGCAGCCCCCGGACTAGCGACTACAATGAGCAGTTCTTC | CASSPRTSDYNEQFF
NA | TRBJ2-7 | few | TRBV6-2/TRBV6-3 | TGTGCCAGCAGTAAACAGGGTTTCCTTTCTCCGGAGCAGTACTTC | CASSKQGFLSPEQYF
NA | TRBJ2-3 | NA | TRBV5-6 | TGTGCCAGCAGCCGATGGGCCGGCACAGATACGCAGTATTTT | CASSRWAGTDTQYF
TRBD2 | TRBJ2-3 | NA | TRBV30 | TGTGCCTGGAGTCCAAACCTCCCGGGACTAGCGGGACTCACAGATACGCAGTATTTT | CAWSPNLPGLAGLTDTQYF
NA | TRBJ2-7 | NA | TRBV30 | TGTGCCTGGAGTGGGGTATTAGGTCAGGATCCCTACGAGCAGTACTTC | CAWSGVLGQDPYEQYF
TRBD2 | TRBJ2-1 | NA | TRBV11-1 | TGTGCCAGCAGCTTAGAGGTGCTAGCGGGGGCTGAGCAGTTCTTC | CASSLEVLAGAEQFF
NA | TRBJ2-7 | NA | TRBV30 | TGTGCCTGGAGTCCGGGATCCTACGAGCAGTACTTC | CAWSPGSYEQYF
TRBD2 | TRBJ2-5 | NA | TRBV3-1/TRBV3-2 | TGTGCCAGCAGCCGAGCGGGGGGTGGGGAGACCCAGTACTTC | CASSRAGGGETQYF
NA | TRBJ1-4 | NA | TRBV28 | TGTGCCAGCAGTTTAGTGGGAGCTAATGAAAAACTGTTTTTT | CASSLVGANEKLFF
NA | TRBJ1-1 | NA | TRBV12-3/TRBV12-4 | TGTGCCAGCAGTTTACGCACTGAAGCTTTCTTT | CASSLRTEAFF
NA | TRBJ1-5 | NA | TRBV2 | TGTGCCAGCAGGGACAGTAGCAATCAGCCCCAGCATTTT | CASRDSSNQPQHF
NA | TRBJ1-1 | NA | TRBV25-1 | TGTGCCAGCAGTGACCGGCACAGTATGGGTGAAGCTTTCTTT | CASSDRHSMGEAFF
NA | TRBJ2-5 | NA | TRBV18 | TGTGCCAGCTCACCACTTTTCAAAGAGACCCAGTACTTC | CASSPLFKETQYF
TRBD1 | TRBJ2-3 | NA | TRBV28 | TGTGCCAGCAGTTTAGAGCCACGGAGACAGGGAAGGATGATTGCGCAGTATTTT | CASSLEPRRQGRMIAQYF
NA | TRBJ1-4 | NA | TRBV11-3 | TGTGCCAGCAGCTTAGGGCCCGGGGAAAAACTGTTTTTT | CASSLGPGEKLFF
TRBD1 | TRBJ1-2 | NA | TRBV6-6 | TGTGCCAGCAAAGACAGGGGAGGCTATGGCTACACCTTC | CASKDRGGYGYTF
NA | TRBJ1-1 | NA | TRBV7-9 | TGTGCCAGCAGCCCCCAGGGTTCGGGGGTAGACACTGAAGCTTTCTTT | CASSPQGSGVDTEAFF
NA | TRBJ1-1 | NA | TRBV6-2/TRBV6-3 | TGTGCCAGCAGTCGCGCAGGGCCATTCGGGCCCACTGAAGCTTTCTTT | CASSRAGPFGPTEAFF
NA | TRBJ1-3 | NA | TRBV25-1 | TGTGCCAGCAGTGAATCCAGGACAGTTAGGAACACCATATATTTT | CASSESRTVRNTIYF
NA | TRBJ2-3 | NA | TRBV7-9 | TGTGCCAGCAGCTTTTACAGGGTTTCTGCAGATACGCAGTATTTT | CASSFYRVSADTQYF
NA | TRBJ1-2 | NA | TRBV15 | TGTGCCACCAGCAGAGATGGCGCAGGTTATGGCTACACCTTC | CATSRDGAGYGYTF
NA | TRBJ2-5 | NA | TRBV19 | TGTGCAAGTAGTCGAGGGTCAGGCCAAGAGACCCAGTACTTC | CASSRGSGQETQYF
NA | TRBJ2-4 | NA | TRBV11-2 | TGTGCCAGCAGCTCCCTCAGATTCCCCTTTATCCAGTACTTC | CASSSLRFPFIQYF